Below, 10 T cell receptor beta chains from the same sample are listed, as sequenced in a study of blood T cell repertoires in COVID-19. Generated by immunoSEQ multiplex PCR, the TCRdb table keeps only in-frame clones and is missing some. The sample shows around 200,000 clones, about nine tenths of them seen only once. The sequenced sample was peripheral blood. The origin of the receptors is a young man with acute or convalescent COVID-19.

The rearrangement joins TRBV28 to TRBJ1-2, with 11 bases fitting TRBD1. This CDR3 spans 14 amino acids. The V gene's germline CDR1 is MDHEN and CDR2 SYDVKM. J gave up 7 bases and V 5 bases, and 6 bases lay outside the gene matches. CDR3 loop: CASSRDGTGGGYTF. CDR3 nucleotides: TGTGCCAGCAGTCGAGACGGGACAGGGGGTGGCTACACCTTC.

This clone was counted once. This sequence joins TRBV5-1 and TRBJ2-3, with 7 bases aligning to TRBD2. Trimming took 5 bases from V and 0 from J; bases not matched to a gene: 3. The CDR3 loop spans 14 amino acids. Per germline, CDR1 SGHRS and CDR2 YFSETQ. CDR3 nucleotides: TGCGCCAGCAGGGAGCGGGACAGCACAGATACGCAGTATTTT. Protein sequence: CASRERDSTDTQYF.

The CDR3 sequence: CASTPGQNYGYTF. The CDR3 DNA reads as TGTGCCAGCACCCCGGGACAGAACTATGGCTACACCTTC. V gene TRBV6-6 combines with J gene TRBJ1-2; 7 bases line up with TRBD1. The CDR3 covers 13 residues. The V gene's germline CDR1 is MNHNY and CDR2 SVGAGI (reference sequence). V lost 7 bases, J lost 2 bases, and 4 bases stayed unmatched.

The J gene is TRBJ2-7, the V gene TRBV4-2; D gene uncertain. V gave up 0 bases and J gave up 3 bases, with 3 bases separating them. From germline, CDR1 is LGHNA and CDR2 YNFKEQ. The CDR3 consists of 12 residues. The CDR3 DNA reads TGTGCCAGCAGCCAAGACTACTACGAGCAGTACTTC. It yields the protein CASSQDYYEQYF.

J is TRBJ1-5 and V is TRBV27; no clear D. Germline V gene sequence: CDR1 MNHEY, CDR2 SMNVEV (reference sequence). Trimming stripped 7 bases from V and 3 bases from J, with 10 bases between. The CDR3 loop spans 13 amino acids. CDR3 bases: TGTGCCAGCAAGGCGGCGGCCAATCAGCCCCAGCATTTT. Its protein is CASKAAANQPQHF.

The chain combines TRBV19 with TRBJ2-5, with TRBD2 as a possible D gene (6 bases). Germline V gives CDR1 LNHDA, CDR2 SQIVND (reference sequence). The CDR3 has 18 residues. V dropped 2 bases and J dropped 4 bases, with 23 bases sitting between them. The CDR3 DNA reads TGTGCCAGTAGTATAAATTTAGGGCGTCCCGGGGGTGGAGAGACCCAGTACTTC. Residues: CASSINLGRPGGGETQYF.

The chain carries TRBV6-5 and TRBJ2-6, with D hard to call. The CDR3 covers 15 residues. Germline CDR1 and CDR2: MNHEY and SVGAGI. V lost 2 bases and J 1 base, leaving 6 bases between the germline ends. The chain's CDR3 is CASSYAQSGANVLTF. In DNA form, the CDR3 reads TGTGCCAGCAGTTACGCACAGTCTGGGGCCAACGTCCTGACTTTC.

In this sample, this clone turned up once. The chain uses TRBV19 and TRBJ2-7; 9 bases agree with TRBD1. V lost 1 base and J lost 3; bases outside the gene matches: 4. The CDR3 loop spans 15 amino acids. Germline values: CDR1 LNHDA, CDR2 SQIVND (reference sequence). The CDR3 DNA reads as TGTGCCAGTAGTATAGCGACAGGGGGTCGCTACGAGCAGTACTTC. This sequence encodes CASSIATGGRYEQYF.

This clone appeared a single time. V and J are TRBV7-9 and TRBJ2-5, with 12 bases matching TRBD2. The CDR3 is made up of 19 amino acids. The V gene end was trimmed by 1 base and the J gene end by 1 base; junction bases not matched to a gene: 10. The V gene's germline CDR1 is SEHNR and CDR2 FQNEAQ (reference sequence). In DNA, the CDR3 is TGTGCCAGCAGCTTAGGACTAGCGGGAGACCCTGGGGGCCAAGAGACCCAGTACTTC. Translation gives CASSLGLAGDPGGQETQYF.

The rearrangement joins TRBV3-1 (or the pseudogene TRBV3-2) to TRBJ2-1, with 9 bases aligning to TRBD2. V was pared by 4 bases and J by 12 bases, with 10 bases of the junction left unmatched. Germline V gene lookup returns CDR1 LGHDT and CDR2 YNNKEL (reference sequence). CDR3 length: 14 amino acids. CDR3 loop: CASSPSVASGTQFF. For the CDR3, the DNA is TGTGCCAGCAGCCCCTCCGTTGCTAGCGGGACGCAGTTCTTC.